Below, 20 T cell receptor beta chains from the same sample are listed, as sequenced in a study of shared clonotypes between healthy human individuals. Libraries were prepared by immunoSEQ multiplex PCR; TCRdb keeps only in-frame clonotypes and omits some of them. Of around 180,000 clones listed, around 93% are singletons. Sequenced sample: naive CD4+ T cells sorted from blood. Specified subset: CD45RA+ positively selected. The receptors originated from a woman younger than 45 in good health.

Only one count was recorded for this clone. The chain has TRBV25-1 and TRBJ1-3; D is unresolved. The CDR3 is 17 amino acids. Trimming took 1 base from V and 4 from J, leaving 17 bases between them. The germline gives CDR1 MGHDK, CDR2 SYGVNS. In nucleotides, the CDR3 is TGTGCCAGCAGTGAATCGGCAGGTGGGAACCTGGGAAACACCATATATTTT. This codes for CASSESAGGNLGNTIYF.

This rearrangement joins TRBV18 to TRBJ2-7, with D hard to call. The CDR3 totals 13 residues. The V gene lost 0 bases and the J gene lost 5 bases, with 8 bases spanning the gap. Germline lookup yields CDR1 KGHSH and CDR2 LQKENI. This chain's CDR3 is CASSPPSVDEQYF. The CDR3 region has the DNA TGTGCCAGCTCACCACCGTCGGTCGACGAGCAGTACTTC.

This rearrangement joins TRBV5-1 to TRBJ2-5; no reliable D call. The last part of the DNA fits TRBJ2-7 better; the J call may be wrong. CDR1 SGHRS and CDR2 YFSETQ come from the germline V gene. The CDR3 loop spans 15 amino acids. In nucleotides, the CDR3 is TGCGCCAGCAGCTTGGATCCACAGAGCTCCTACGAGCAGTACTTC. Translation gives CASSLDPQSSYEQYF.

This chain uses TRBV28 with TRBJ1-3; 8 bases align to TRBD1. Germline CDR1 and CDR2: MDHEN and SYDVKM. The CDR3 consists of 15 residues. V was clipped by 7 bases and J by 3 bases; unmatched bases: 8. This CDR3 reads CASTLGQAVGNTIYF. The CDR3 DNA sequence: TGTGCCAGCACCTTGGGACAGGCGGTTGGAAACACCATATATTTT.

The CDR3 reads CASSPSGFAGTQYF. The CDR3 DNA follows: TGTGCCAGCTCACCCAGCGGGTTCGCTGGGACCCAGTACTTC. The V gene is TRBV18, the J gene TRBJ2-5; maybe TRBD2 (6 bases). The ends were cut back, 3 bases at V and 7 bases at J, with 15 bases in the middle. Germline V gene lookup returns CDR1 KGHSH and CDR2 LQKENI. The CDR3 is made up of 14 amino acids. The variable domain in full, completed from reference TRBV18 and TRBJ2-5, reads NAGVMQNPRHLVRRRGQEARLRCSPMKGHSHVYWYRQLPEEGLKFMVYLQKENIIDESGMPKERFSAEFPKEGPSILRIQQVVRGDSAAYFCASSPSGFAGTQYFGPGTRLLVL.

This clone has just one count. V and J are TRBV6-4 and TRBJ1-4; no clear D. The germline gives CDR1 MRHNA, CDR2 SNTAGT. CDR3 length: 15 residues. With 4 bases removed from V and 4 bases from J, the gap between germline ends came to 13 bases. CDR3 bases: TGTGCCAGCAGTGTAAGCCCCGGATTTAATGAAAAACTGTTTTTT. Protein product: CASSVSPGFNEKLFF.

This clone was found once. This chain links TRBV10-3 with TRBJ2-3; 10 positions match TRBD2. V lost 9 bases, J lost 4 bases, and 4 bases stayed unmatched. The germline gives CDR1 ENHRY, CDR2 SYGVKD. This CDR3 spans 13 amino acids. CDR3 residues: CAIRTSGSDTQYF. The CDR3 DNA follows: TGTGCCATAAGGACTAGCGGATCAGATACGCAGTATTTT.

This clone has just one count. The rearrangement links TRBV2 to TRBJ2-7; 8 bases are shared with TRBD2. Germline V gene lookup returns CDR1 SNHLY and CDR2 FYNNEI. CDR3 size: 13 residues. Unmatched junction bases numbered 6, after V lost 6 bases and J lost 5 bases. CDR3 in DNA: TGTGCCAGCAGCCTAGCGGGTTCGGACGAGCAGTACTTC. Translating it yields CASSLAGSDEQYF.

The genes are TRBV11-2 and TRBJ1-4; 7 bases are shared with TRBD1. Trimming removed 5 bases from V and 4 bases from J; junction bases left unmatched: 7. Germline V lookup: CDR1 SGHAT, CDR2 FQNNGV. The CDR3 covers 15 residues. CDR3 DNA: TGTGCCAGCAGCGACTCCCGGGACAGTAATGAAAAACTGTTTTTT. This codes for CASSDSRDSNEKLFF.

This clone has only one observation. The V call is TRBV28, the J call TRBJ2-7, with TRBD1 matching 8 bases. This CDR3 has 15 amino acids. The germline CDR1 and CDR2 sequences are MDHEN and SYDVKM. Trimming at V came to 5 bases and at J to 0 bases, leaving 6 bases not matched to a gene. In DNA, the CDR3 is TGTGCCAGCAGTGCTACCGGGACAGGCTCCTACGAGCAGTACTTC. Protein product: CASSATGTGSYEQYF.

The CDR3 loop is CASRSSGTGFGYTF. CDR3 DNA: TGTGCCAGCAGGTCCTCCGGGACAGGGTTTGGCTACACCTTC. The V call is TRBV27, the J call TRBJ1-2, with 9 bases fitting TRBD1. The CDR3 runs to 14 residues. Looked up from germline, CDR1 is MNHEY and CDR2 is SMNVEV (reference sequence). After removal of 6 bases from V and 7 bases from J, the junction contained 9 bases not matched to a gene.

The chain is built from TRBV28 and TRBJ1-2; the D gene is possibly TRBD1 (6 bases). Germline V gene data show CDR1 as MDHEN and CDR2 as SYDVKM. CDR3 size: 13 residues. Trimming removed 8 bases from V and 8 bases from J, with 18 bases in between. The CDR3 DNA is TGTGCCAGCCTATCTGGTCGCGGACAGGGCTACACCTTC. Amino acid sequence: CASLSGRGQGYTF.

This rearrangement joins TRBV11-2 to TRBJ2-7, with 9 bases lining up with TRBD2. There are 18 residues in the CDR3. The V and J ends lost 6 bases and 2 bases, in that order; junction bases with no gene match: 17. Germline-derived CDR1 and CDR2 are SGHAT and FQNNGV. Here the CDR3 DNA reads TGTGCCAGCAGTTATGCCGGGACTAGCCCAGTGACAACCTACGAGCAGTACTTC. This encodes CASSYAGTSPVTTYEQYF.

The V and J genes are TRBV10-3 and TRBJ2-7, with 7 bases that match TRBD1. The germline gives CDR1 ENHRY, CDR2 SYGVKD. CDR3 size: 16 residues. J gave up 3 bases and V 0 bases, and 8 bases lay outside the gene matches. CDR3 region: CAISESSVTGFYEQYF. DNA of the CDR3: TGTGCCATCAGTGAGTCGTCGGTGACAGGGTTCTACGAGCAGTACTTC.

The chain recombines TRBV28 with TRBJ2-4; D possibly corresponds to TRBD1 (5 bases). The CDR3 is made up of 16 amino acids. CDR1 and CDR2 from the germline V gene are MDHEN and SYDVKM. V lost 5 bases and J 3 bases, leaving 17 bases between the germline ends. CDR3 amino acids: CASSSPGHSGKNIQYF. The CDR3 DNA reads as TGTGCCAGCAGTAGCCCAGGGCATTCGGGCAAAAACATTCAGTACTTC.

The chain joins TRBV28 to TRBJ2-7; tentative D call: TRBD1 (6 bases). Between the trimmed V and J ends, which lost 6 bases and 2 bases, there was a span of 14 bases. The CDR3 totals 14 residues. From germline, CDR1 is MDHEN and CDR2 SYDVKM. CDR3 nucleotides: TGTGCCAGCAGGAGTACAGGGTACACCTACGAGCAGTACTTC. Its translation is CASRSTGYTYEQYF.

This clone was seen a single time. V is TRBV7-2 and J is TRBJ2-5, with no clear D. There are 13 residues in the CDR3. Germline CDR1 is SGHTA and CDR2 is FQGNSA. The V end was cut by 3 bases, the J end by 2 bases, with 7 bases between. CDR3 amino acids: CASSFLLQETQYF. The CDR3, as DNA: TGTGCCAGCAGCTTCCTACTACAAGAGACCCAGTACTTC. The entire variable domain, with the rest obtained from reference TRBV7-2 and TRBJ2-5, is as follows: GAGVSQSPSNKVTEKGKDVELRCDPISGHTALYWYRQSLGQGLEFLIYFQGNSAPDKSGLPSDRFSAERTGGSVSTLTIQRTQQEDSAVYLCASSFLLQETQYFGPGTRLLVL.

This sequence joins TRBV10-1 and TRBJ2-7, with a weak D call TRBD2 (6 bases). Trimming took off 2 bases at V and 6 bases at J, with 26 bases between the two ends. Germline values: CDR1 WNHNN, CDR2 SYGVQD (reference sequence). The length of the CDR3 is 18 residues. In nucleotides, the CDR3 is TGCGCCAGCAGTGAGGGGTTAGGAACTAGCATGGTGACTTGCGAGCAGTACTTC. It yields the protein CASSEGLGTSMVTCEQYF.

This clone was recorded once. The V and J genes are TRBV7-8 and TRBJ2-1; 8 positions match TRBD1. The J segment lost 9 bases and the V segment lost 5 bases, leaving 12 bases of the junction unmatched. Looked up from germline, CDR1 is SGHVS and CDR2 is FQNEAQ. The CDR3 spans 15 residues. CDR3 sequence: CASSPKTGDHGEQFF. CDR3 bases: TGTGCCAGCAGCCCGAAGACAGGGGACCACGGTGAGCAGTTCTTC.

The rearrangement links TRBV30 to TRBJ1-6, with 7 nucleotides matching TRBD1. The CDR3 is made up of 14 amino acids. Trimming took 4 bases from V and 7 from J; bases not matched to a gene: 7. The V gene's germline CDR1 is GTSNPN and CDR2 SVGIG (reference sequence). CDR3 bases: TGTGCCTGGAATCGGGACAGAAAAAATTCACCCCTCCACTTT. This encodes CAWNRDRKNSPLHF.